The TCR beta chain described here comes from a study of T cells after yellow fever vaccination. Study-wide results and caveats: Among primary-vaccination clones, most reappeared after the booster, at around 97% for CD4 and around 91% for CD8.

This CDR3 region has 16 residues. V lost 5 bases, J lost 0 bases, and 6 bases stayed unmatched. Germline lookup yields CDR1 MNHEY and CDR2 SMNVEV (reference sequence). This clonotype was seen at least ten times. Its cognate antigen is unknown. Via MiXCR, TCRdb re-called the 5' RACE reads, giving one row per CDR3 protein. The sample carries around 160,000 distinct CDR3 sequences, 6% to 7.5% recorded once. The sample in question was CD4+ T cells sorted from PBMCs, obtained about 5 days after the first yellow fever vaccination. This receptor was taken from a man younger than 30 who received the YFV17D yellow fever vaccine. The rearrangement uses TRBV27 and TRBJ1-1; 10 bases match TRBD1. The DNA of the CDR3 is TGTGCCAGCAGTCCACTGGACAGGGGGATGAACACTGAAGCTTTCTTT. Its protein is CASSPLDRGMNTEAFF.